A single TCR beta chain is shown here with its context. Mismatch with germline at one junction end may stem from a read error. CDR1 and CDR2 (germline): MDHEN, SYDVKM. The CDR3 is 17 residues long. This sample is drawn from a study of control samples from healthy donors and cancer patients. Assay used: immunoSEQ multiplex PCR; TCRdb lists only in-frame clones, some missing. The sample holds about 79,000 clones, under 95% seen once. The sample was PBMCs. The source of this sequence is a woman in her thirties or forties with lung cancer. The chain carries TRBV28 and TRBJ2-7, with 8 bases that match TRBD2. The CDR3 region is CAGSSTVLTSGSYEQYF. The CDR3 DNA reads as TGTGCCGGCAGCTCCACGGTTCTTACTAGCGGAAGTTACGAGCAGTACTTC.